This paragraph covers one T cell receptor beta chain sequence. Antigen unknown. With 0 bases removed from V and 0 bases from J, the gap between germline ends came to 3 bases. The CDR3 covers 14 residues. In germline, CDR1 is SGHNT, CDR2 YENEEA. This sample is part of a study of OX40 agonist ivuxolimab in advanced cancers. Study-wide points: CD4+ and CD8+ T cells in blood underwent clonal expansion by week 6 at 0.1 to 3.0 mg/kg.

Here immunoSEQ multiplex PCR was the method, and the copy in TCRdb shows in-frame clones only, minus some. The sample has approximately 100,000 clones; 90% are singletons. This chain uses TRBV11-3 with TRBJ2-1; no clear D. The source was CD4+ or CD8+ T cells sorted from blood, collected in a trial of the OX40 agonist ivuxolimab. This TCR was sampled from an adult with an advanced solid tumor such as melanoma, head and neck, liver or kidney cancer. This CDR3 reads CASSLESSYNEQFF. The CDR3 nucleotides read TGTGCCAGCAGCTTAGAAAGCTCCTACAATGAGCAGTTCTTC.